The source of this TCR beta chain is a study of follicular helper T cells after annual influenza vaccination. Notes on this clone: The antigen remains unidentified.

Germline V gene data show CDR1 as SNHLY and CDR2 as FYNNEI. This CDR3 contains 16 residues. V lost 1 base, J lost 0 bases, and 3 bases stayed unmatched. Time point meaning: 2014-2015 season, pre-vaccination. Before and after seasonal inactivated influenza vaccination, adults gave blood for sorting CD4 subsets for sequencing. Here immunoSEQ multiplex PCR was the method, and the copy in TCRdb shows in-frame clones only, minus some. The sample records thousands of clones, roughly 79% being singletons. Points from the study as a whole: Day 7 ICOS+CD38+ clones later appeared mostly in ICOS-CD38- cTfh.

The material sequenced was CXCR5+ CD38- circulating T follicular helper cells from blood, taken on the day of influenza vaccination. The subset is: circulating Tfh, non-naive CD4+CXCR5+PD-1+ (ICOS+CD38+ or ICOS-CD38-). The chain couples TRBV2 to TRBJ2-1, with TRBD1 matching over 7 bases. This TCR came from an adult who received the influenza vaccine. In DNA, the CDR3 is TGTGCCAGCAGTGAAGACAGGGGACCCTCCTACAATGAGCAGTTCTTC. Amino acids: CASSEDRGPSYNEQFF. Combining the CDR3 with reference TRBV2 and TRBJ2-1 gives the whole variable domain EPEVTQTPSHQVTQMGQEVILRCVPISNHLYFYWYRQILGQKVEFLVSFYNNEISEKSEIFDDQFSVERPDGSNFTLKIRSTKLEDSAMYFCASSEDRGPSYNEQFFGPGTRLTVL.